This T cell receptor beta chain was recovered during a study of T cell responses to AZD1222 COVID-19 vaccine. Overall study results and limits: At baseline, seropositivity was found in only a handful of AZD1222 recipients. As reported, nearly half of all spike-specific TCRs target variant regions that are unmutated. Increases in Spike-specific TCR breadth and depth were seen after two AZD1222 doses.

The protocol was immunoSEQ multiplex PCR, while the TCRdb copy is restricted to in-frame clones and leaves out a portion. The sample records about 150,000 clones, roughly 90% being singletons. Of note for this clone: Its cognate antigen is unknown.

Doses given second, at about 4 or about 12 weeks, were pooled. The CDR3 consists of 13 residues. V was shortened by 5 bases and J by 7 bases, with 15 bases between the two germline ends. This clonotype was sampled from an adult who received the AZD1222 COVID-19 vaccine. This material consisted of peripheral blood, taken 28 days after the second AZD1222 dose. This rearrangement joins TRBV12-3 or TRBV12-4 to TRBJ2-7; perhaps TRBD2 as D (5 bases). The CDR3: CASSPTSFGEQYF. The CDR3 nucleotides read TGTGCCAGCAGTCCCACTAGTTTCGGGGAGCAGTACTTC.